The clone carrying this T cell receptor beta chain has ten or more counts. The antigen remains unidentified. Stable Graves' hyperthyroidism denoted no ophthalmopathy progression over 18 months. Diagnoses used clinical symptoms, serum thyroxine and TRAb, thyroid ultrasound and orbital computed tomography. Amplification yielded TCR beta CDR3 regions, with RNA transcripts as the source. The HTBI primer set served for first-round RT-PCR of the TCR CDR3. TCRdb fed the multiplex PCR reads into MiXCR, producing one record per CDR3 protein. Of around 350,000 distinct CDR3 sequences detected, about 20% appear once; the ten largest clones hold around 4%. The sample originates from a study of T cells in Graves' hyperthyroidism and ophthalmopathy. Study-wide results and caveats: Ophthalmopathy, which appeared later, was predicted by the model a median about 6 months before onset.

V was cut by 4 bases and J by 0 bases, with 11 bases left in between. The CDR3 runs 16 residues. Germline V gene data show CDR1 as KGHDR and CDR2 as SFDVKD. The sample comprised blood. The receptor's source is a young woman with Graves' hyperthyroidism. The V and J genes are TRBV24-1 and TRBJ2-2; no clear D. The CDR3 loop is CATSERANSNTGELFF. The CDR3 DNA follows: TGTGCCACCAGTGAAAGGGCCAACTCGAACACCGGGGAGCTGTTTTTT.